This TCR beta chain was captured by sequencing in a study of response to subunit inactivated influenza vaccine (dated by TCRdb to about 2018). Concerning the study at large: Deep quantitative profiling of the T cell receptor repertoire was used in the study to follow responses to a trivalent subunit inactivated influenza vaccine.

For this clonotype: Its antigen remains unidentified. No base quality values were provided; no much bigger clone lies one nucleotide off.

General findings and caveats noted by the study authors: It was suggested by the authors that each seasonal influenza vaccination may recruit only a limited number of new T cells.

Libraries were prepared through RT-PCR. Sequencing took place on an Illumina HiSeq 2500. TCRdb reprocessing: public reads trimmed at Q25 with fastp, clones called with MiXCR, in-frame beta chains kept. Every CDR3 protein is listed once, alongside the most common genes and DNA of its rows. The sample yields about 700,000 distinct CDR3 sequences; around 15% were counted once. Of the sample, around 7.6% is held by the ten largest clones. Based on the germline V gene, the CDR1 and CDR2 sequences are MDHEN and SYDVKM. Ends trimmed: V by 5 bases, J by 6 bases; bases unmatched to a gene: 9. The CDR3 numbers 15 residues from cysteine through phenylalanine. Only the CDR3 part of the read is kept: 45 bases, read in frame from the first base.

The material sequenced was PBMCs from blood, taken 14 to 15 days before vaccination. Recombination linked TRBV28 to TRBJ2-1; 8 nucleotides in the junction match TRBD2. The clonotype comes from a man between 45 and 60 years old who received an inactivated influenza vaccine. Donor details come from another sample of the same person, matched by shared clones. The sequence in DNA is TGTGCCAGCAGTCCAGCGGGAGAAGGTAGCAATGAGCAGTTCTTC. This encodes CASSPAGEGSNEQFF.